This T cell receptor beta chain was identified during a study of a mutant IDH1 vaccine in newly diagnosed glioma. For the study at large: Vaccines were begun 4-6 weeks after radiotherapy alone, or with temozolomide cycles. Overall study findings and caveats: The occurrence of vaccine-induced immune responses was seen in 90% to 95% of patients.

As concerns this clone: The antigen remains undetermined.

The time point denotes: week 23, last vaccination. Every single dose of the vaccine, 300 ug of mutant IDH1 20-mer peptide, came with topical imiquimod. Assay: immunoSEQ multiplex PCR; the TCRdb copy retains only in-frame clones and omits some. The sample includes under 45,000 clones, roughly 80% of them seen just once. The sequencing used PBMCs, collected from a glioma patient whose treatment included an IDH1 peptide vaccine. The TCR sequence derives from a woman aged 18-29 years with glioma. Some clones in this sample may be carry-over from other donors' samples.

CDR3 in DNA: TGTGCCAGCAGCCCCGGGACACTAGGTGGAAACACCATATATTTT. Its translation is CASSPGTLGGNTIYF. The J gene is TRBJ1-3, the V gene TRBV9; the D gene is possibly TRBD1 (6 bases). From germline, CDR1 is SGDLS and CDR2 YYNGEE. Deletions cut 4 bases from V and 3 bases from J, with 14 bases between. The CDR3 sequence is 15 residues long.